The 19 T cell receptor beta chains in this list originate from one sample, sequenced in a study of PD-L1 blockade in urothelial cancer. Sequenced by immunoSEQ multiplex PCR; TCRdb stores in-frame clones only, minus some. The sample holds 50,000 or so clones, 70% to 85% seen once. This specimen was PBMCs, taken around atezolizumab (anti-PD-L1) treatment. Receptors were obtained from a man between 65 and 79 years old with urothelial cancer.

The J gene is TRBJ2-1, the V gene TRBV11-2; TRBD2 is a possible D gene (6 bases). The length of the CDR3 is 15 residues. Germline CDR1 and CDR2: SGHAT and FQNNGV. Trimming shortened V by 5 bases and J by 7 bases, and 18 bases separated the two germline ends. The chain's CDR3 is CASSPGSGKGNEQFF. The CDR3 nucleotides are TGTGCCAGCAGCCCCGGGAGCGGAAAAGGGAATGAGCAGTTCTTC. Looking up the rest from reference TRBV11-2 and TRBJ2-1 gives the full variable domain: EAGVAQSPRYKIIEKRQSVAFWCNPISGHATLYWYQQILGQGPKLLIQFQNNGVVDDSQLPKDRFSAERLKGVDSTLKIQPAKLEDSAVYLCASSPGSGKGNEQFFGPGTRLTVL.

CDR3 sequence reads: CASSLFGQGAYTGELFF. CDR3 nucleotides: TGTGCCAGCAGCTTATTTGGGCAGGGGGCGTACACCGGGGAGCTGTTTTTT. The J gene is TRBJ2-2, the V gene TRBV7-8, with 8 bases lining up with TRBD1. This CDR3 has 17 residues. V was clipped by 2 bases and J by 3 bases; unmatched bases: 8. Germline-derived CDR1 and CDR2 are SGHVS and FQNEAQ.

The J gene is TRBJ2-1, the V gene TRBV28; TRBD2 aligns across 7 bases. This CDR3 comprises 15 residues. J gave up 6 bases and V 6 bases, and 11 bases lay outside the gene matches. Per germline, CDR1 MDHEN and CDR2 SYDVKM. The CDR3 sequence: CASRPQWEGFNEQFF. The CDR3 DNA reads TGTGCCAGCAGACCTCAATGGGAGGGGTTCAATGAGCAGTTCTTC.

The rearrangement links TRBV18 to TRBJ2-3; 13 positions agree with TRBD2. Trimming removed 6 bases from V and 2 bases from J; junction bases left unmatched: 5. Germline V lookup: CDR1 KGHSH, CDR2 LQKENI. This CDR3 region has 16 residues. CDR3 sequence (DNA): TGTGCCAGCTCCCCGGGACTAGCGGGGACCACAGATACGCAGTATTTT. Its protein is CASSPGLAGTTDTQYF.

The sample holds one count of this clone. The chain couples TRBV2 to TRBJ2-3; 9 bases align to TRBD1. CDR1 and CDR2 from the germline V gene are SNHLY and FYNNEI. The CDR3 consists of 17 residues. J was trimmed by 0 bases and V by 5 bases; bases with no gene match: 9. Written as DNA, the CDR3 is TGTGCCAGCAGTCGTCCCCTGGGACAGGGTAGCACAGATACGCAGTATTTT. It yields the protein CASSRPLGQGSTDTQYF.

The chain carries TRBV5-1 and TRBJ2-7; TRBD2 might be the D (5 bases). CDR1 and CDR2 (germline): SGHRS, YFSETQ. With 4 bases removed from V and 4 bases from J, the gap between germline ends came to 9 bases. This CDR3 is built from 12 residues. CDR3 sequence reads: CASSNEGYEQYF. The CDR3 region has the DNA TGCGCCAGCAGCAATGAGGGTTACGAGCAGTACTTC. The entire variable domain, with the rest obtained from reference TRBV5-1 and TRBJ2-7, is as follows: KAGVTQTPRYLIKTRGQQVTLSCSPISGHRSVSWYQQTPGQGLQFLFEYFSETQRNKGNFPGRFSGRQFSNSRSEMNVSTLELGDSALYLCASSNEGYEQYFGPGTRLTVT.

V usage is TRBV21-1 and J usage is TRBJ1-2. TRBV21-1 is a recognized pseudogene. The CDR3 is made up of 18 amino acids. CDR3 sequence: CASSLPGGRGRGKYGYTF. CDR3 bases: TGTGCCAGCAGCCTCCCGGGGGGCAGGGGAAGAGGTAAGTATGGCTACACCTTC.

The gene calls are TRBV7-9 and TRBJ2-7; 12 bases are a match to TRBD1. Germline V gives CDR1 SEHNR, CDR2 FQNEAQ (reference sequence). V shed 6 bases and J 4 bases; nucleotides not matched to a gene: 7. CDR3 length: 15 amino acids. The CDR3 DNA follows: TGTGCCAGCAGACCTGGGACAGGGGGCGAATACGAGCAGTACTTC. Amino acids: CASRPGTGGEYEQYF.

The gene calls are TRBV11-2 and TRBJ2-6; unclear D gene. V was cut by 1 base and J by 2 bases, with 9 bases left in between. The CDR3 is 16 residues long. Germline CDR1 is SGHAT and CDR2 is FQNNGV. The CDR3 bases are TGTGCCAGCAGCTTAGTGGTTGGCCCTGGGGCCAACGTCCTGACTTTC. Translating it yields CASSLVVGPGANVLTF.

The V call is TRBV28, the J call TRBJ1-1; TRBD1 might be the D (6 bases). This CDR3 contains 16 residues. Germline CDR1 MDHEN, CDR2 SYDVKM. The V end was cut by 2 bases, the J end by 1 base, with 14 bases between. In nucleotides, the CDR3 is TGTGCCAGCAGTTTAAGCCAGGGACAAAGGAACACTGAAGCTTTCTTT. It encodes CASSLSQGQRNTEAFF.

CDR3 nucleotide sequence: TGTGCCAGCAGTGAAACAGGGGGTATTTCACCCCTCCACTTT. Residues: CASSETGGISPLHF. The rearrangement joins TRBV6-5 to TRBJ1-6, with 8 nucleotides matching TRBD1. Germline V lookup: CDR1 MNHEY, CDR2 SVGAGI. V lost 5 bases, J lost 9 bases, and 6 bases stayed unmatched. The CDR3 sequence is 14 residues long.

The V and J genes are TRBV15 and TRBJ1-4; 8 bases map to TRBD1. CDR1 and CDR2 (germline): LNHNV, YYDKDF (reference sequence). The V and J ends lost 0 bases and 7 bases, in that order; junction bases with no gene match: 7. This CDR3 is built from 16 residues. The CDR3 nucleotides are TGTGCCACCAGCAGAGATAGGCCAGGGGGCGGTGAAAAACTGTTTTTT. Translating gives CATSRDRPGGGEKLFF.

This chain connects TRBV5-1 to TRBJ2-3; D remains unclear. The V gene lost 4 bases and the J gene lost 6 bases, with 9 bases spanning the gap. CDR3 size: 12 residues. Germline loops: CDR1 SGHRS, CDR2 YFSETQ. The CDR3 sequence is CASSQVIDTQYF. The CDR3 bases are TGCGCCAGCAGCCAGGTGATCGATACGCAGTATTTT.

The rearrangement joins TRBV7-6 to TRBJ1-1; D is perhaps TRBD1 (5 bases). The ends were cut back, 1 base at V and 4 bases at J, with 10 bases in the middle. Per the germline V gene, CDR1 is SGHVS and CDR2 is FNYEAQ. This CDR3 is 14 amino acids long. The CDR3, as DNA: TGTGCCAGCAGCTTAGTGCGGGACGGCACTGAAGCTTTCTTT. Its protein product is CASSLVRDGTEAFF.

The rearrangement links TRBV5-1 to TRBJ1-1; TRBD1 matches at 7 bases. The CDR3 covers 16 residues. Germline CDR1 is SGHRS and CDR2 is YFSETQ. V trimming: 0 bases; J trimming: 4 bases; junction bases outside the gene matches: 9. CDR3 DNA: TGCGCCAGCAGCTTGGCGAGGGGGCAAGGGGCCACTGAAGCTTTCTTT. Amino acids: CASSLARGQGATEAFF.

This sequence joins TRBV28 and TRBJ2-1; 11 bases align to TRBD1. Germline V gene sequence: CDR1 MDHEN, CDR2 SYDVKM. This CDR3 region has 15 residues. V lost 5 bases to trimming and J lost 3 bases; unmatched junction nucleotides: 3. The CDR3 spells CASSGDRGYYNEQFF. The DNA of the CDR3 is TGTGCCAGCAGTGGGGACAGGGGGTACTACAATGAGCAGTTCTTC.

The chain has TRBV5-5 and TRBJ2-6; 7 positions match TRBD1. Trimming cost V 4 bases and J 0 bases; bases outside gene matches: 7. The germline V gene encodes CDR1 SGHKS and CDR2 YYEKEE (reference sequence). The CDR3 totals 17 residues. CDR3 region: CASSGRTGYSGANVLTF. The DNA of the CDR3 is TGTGCCAGCAGCGGTAGGACAGGATACTCTGGGGCCAACGTCCTGACTTTC.

The genes are TRBV6-6 and TRBJ1-2, with TRBD1 identical over 10 bases. The CDR3 extends over 16 amino acids. V lost 0 bases to trimming and J lost 4 bases; unmatched junction nucleotides: 5. Looked up from germline, CDR1 is MNHNY and CDR2 is SVGAGI (reference sequence). The CDR3 bases are TGTGCCAGCAGTTACTCTATAGGACAGGGGGGCTATGGCTACACCTTC. This codes for CASSYSIGQGGYGYTF.

V and J are TRBV5-1 and TRBJ2-1; 11 bases match TRBD2. V dropped 4 bases and J dropped 6; count of bases not matched to a gene: 6. From germline, CDR1 is SGHRS and CDR2 YFSETQ. CDR3 length: 15 residues. This chain's CDR3 is CASSVVAGGPNEQFF. CDR3 in DNA: TGCGCCAGCAGCGTCGTAGCGGGAGGGCCCAATGAGCAGTTCTTC.